This T cell receptor (beta chain) was obtained from a study of T cell responses to AZD1222 COVID-19 vaccine. This CDR3 is built from 13 residues. Germline values: CDR1 LGHDT, CDR2 YNNKEL (reference sequence). Trimming took 1 base from V and 8 from J, leaving 10 bases between them. Only in-frame clones appear in the TCRdb table, and some are missing; sequencing was by immunoSEQ multiplex PCR. The sample shows approximately 170,000 clones, 75% to 90% of them seen only once. This TCR came from an adult in good health. The chain uses TRBV3-1 (or the pseudogene TRBV3-2) and TRBJ2-3; D possibly corresponds to TRBD1 (6 bases). The sample was peripheral blood, taken on day 0 of AZD1222 vaccination. The CDR3 protein is CASSQASRGTQYF. CDR3 bases: TGTGCCAGCAGCCAAGCCAGCAGGGGTACGCAGTATTTT.